The T cell receptor beta chain described here comes from a study of metastatic and nonmetastatic thyroid tumors. Study summary: Repertoires from malignant and benign thyroid patients were compared across blood and tumor or nodule tissue.

The authors' processing: A classifier for distant metastasis in papillary thyroid cancer was constructed using CDR3 differences observed across clinicopathological groups. TCRdb reprocessed the PCR reads using MiXCR. The V and J calls were not made by the authors but by TCRdb's processing. The table includes 20,000 or so clones, around a quarter detected once. Remarks on this clone: What it binds is not known.

Regarding the study as a whole: For both blood and tumor, malignant thyroid tumors reportedly showed significantly higher TCR beta diversity than benign nodules did.

Thyroid surgery had not been preceded by any treatment in any patient. The germline gives CDR1 SNHLY, CDR2 FYNNEI. CDR3 length equals 13 residues. Trimming stripped 4 bases from V and 6 bases from J, with 13 bases between. This chain joins TRBV2 and TRBJ2-7, with D possibly TRBD2 on 5 matching bases. This receptor was identified in a female donor with papillary thyroid cancer or a benign thyroid nodule (not recorded which). Some clones in this sample may be carry-over from other donors' samples. Sequencing input: blood. CDR3 DNA: TGTGCCAGCAGTGGCCCGAGGGCTGGCGAGCAGTACTTC. This sequence encodes CASSGPRAGEQYF.